This T cell receptor (beta chain) was documented in a study of blood T cell repertoires in COVID-19. In the study overall: Sites in the United States, Italy and Spain provided acute and convalescent COVID-19 samples. Nucleic acid was either cDNA or gDNA, and it came from T cells, B-cell-depleted T cells, or PBMCs.

The CDR3 is 13 amino acids. Germline V gene data show CDR1 as SQVTM and CDR2 as ANQGSEA. Trimming left V 6 bases short and J 7 bases short, with 15 bases between. Per the study methods: From reference gene primer amplification, estimates of nucleated cell counts were derived. Sequencing was performed with immunoSEQ multiplex PCR; in TCRdb, only in-frame clones are kept and a portion is missing. The DNA was the basis for D and trimming; V, J and clone size are from that table. The sample has about 210,000 clones, approximately 80% seen once. Seattle enrolled patients during active infection and tracked them longitudinally.

Sample: peripheral blood. The J gene is TRBJ1-4, the V gene TRBV29-1, with TRBD1 as a possible D gene (6 bases). This receptor was taken from a woman aged 80 or older with COVID-19, enrolled during active disease. The DNA of the CDR3 is TGCAGCGTAGGGGGGGGCGTGGGTGAAAAACTGTTTTTT. Translated: CSVGGGVGEKLFF.